This section outlines one TCR beta chain sequence together with its context. Its antigen is not known. Germline CDR1 and CDR2: GTSNPN and SVGIG (reference sequence). V was clipped by 3 bases and J by 5 bases; unmatched bases: 16. The CDR3 consists of 18 residues. The record originates from a study of T cells in Graves' hyperthyroidism and ophthalmopathy. General observations from the study: Among clonotypes expanded in thyroid above 0.001, most were also found in blood. Ophthalmopathy and stable hyperthyroidism were told apart by a 13 V-J model. Model predictions of ophthalmopathy came a median approximately 6.2 months before onset.

Amplification of TCR beta CDR3 regions used RNA as the template. With the HTBI primer set, the TCR CDR3 went through a first round of RT-PCR. TCRdb ran MiXCR on the multiplex PCR reads and lists one entry per CDR3 protein. The table has 450,000 to 500,000 distinct CDR3 sequences, about 20% seen once. It was uncontrolled infection, other autoimmune disease, pregnancy or lactation that excluded patients. This TCR was sampled from a woman between 70 and 85 years old with Graves' ophthalmopathy. Sequences were obtained from blood. The rearrangement uses TRBV30 and TRBJ2-5; 12 nucleotides agree with TRBD2. The CDR3 reads CAWSPSLAGGRVVETQYF. The DNA of the CDR3 is TGTGCCTGGAGCCCTTCCCTAGCGGGAGGGCGTGTGGTTGAGACCCAGTACTTC.